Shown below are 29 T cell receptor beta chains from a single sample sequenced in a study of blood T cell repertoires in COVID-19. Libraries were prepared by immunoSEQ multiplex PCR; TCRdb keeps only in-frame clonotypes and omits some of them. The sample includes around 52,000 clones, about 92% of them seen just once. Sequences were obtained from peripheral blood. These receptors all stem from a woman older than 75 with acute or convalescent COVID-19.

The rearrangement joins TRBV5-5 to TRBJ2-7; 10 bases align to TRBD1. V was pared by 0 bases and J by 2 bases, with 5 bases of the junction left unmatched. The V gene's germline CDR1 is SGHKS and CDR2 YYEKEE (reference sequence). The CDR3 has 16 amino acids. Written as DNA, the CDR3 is TGTGCCAGCAGCTTGGACACCGGGACAGGGGCCTACGAGCAGTACTTC. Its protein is CASSLDTGTGAYEQYF. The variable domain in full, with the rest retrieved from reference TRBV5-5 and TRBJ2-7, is DAGVTQSPTHLIKTRGQQVTLRCSPISGHKSVSWYQQVLGQGPQFIFQYYEKEERGRGNFPDRFSARQFPNYSSELNVNALLLGDSALYLCASSLDTGTGAYEQYFGPGTRLTVT.

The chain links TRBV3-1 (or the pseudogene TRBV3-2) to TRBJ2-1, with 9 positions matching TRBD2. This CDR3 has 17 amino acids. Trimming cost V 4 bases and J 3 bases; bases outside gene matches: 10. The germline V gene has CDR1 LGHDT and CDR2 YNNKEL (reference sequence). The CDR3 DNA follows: TGTGCCAGCAGCCGCGAATCTAGCGGGGCCCTCTACAATGAGCAGTTCTTC. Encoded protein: CASSRESSGALYNEQFF.

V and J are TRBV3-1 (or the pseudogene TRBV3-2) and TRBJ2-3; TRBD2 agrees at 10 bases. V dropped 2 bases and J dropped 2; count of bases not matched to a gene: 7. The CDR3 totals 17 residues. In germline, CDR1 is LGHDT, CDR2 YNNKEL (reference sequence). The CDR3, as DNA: TGTGCCAGCAGCCAAAAGTTTCTAGCGGGGGTCACAGATACGCAGTATTTT. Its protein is CASSQKFLAGVTDTQYF.

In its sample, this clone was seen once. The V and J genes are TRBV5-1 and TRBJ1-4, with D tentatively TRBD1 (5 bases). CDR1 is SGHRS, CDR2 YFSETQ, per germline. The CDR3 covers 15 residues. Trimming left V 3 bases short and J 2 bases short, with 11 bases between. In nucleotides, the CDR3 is TGCGCCAGCAGCTCGACAGAAGGGACTAATGAAAAACTGTTTTTT. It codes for CASSSTEGTNEKLFF.

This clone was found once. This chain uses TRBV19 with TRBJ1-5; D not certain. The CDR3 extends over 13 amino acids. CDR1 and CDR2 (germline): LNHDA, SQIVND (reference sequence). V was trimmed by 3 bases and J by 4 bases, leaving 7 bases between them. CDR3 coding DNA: TGTGCCAGTAGTATTCTTGTGAATCAGCCCCAGCATTTT. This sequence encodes CASSILVNQPQHF.

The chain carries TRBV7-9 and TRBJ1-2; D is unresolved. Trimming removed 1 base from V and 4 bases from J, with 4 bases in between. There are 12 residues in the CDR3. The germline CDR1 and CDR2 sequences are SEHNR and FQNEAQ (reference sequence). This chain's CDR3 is CASSLDSYGYTF. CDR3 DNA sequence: TGTGCCAGCAGCTTAGACAGCTATGGCTACACCTTC.

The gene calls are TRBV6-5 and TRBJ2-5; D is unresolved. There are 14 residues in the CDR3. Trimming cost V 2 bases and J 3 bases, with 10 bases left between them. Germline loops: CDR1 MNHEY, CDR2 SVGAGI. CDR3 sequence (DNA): TGTGCCAGCAGTTACCTTTCTAGTAAAGAGACCCAGTACTTC. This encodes CASSYLSSKETQYF.

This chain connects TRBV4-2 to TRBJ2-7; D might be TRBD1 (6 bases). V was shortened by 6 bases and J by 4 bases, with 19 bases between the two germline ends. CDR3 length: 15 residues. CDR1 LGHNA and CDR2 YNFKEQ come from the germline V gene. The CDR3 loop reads CASSARTDELYEQYF. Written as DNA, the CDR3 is TGTGCCAGCAGTGCTCGGACAGACGAGTTATACGAGCAGTACTTC.

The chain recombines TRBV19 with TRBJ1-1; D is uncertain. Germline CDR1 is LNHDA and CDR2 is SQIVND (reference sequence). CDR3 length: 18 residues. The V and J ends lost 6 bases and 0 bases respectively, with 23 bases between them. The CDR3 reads CASRPVVNVALMNTEAFF. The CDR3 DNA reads TGTGCCAGTAGGCCCGTCGTGAACGTGGCTCTCATGAACACTGAAGCTTTCTTT.

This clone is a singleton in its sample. The CDR3 region is CAIRASGGAGDEQFF. CDR3 nucleotide sequence: TGTGCCATCAGAGCTAGCGGGGGGGCCGGGGATGAGCAGTTCTTC. This chain connects TRBV10-3 to TRBJ2-1; TRBD2 matches 12 bases. Germline CDR1 ENHRY, CDR2 SYGVKD. With 6 bases clipped from V and 8 bases from J, the junction kept 8 bases outside the gene matches. The CDR3 is 15 residues long.

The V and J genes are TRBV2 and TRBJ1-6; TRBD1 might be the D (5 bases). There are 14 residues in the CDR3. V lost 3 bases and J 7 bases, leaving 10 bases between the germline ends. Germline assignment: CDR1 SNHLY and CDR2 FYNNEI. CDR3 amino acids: CASSDGRVNSPLHF. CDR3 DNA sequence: TGTGCCAGCAGTGACGGCAGGGTCAATTCACCCCTCCACTTT.

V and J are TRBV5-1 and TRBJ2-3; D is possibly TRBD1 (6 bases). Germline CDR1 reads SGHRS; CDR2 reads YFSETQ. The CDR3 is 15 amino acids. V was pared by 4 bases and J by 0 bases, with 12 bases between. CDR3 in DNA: TGCGCCAGCAGCGCGGACAGCGCTAGCACAGATACGCAGTATTTT. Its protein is CASSADSASTDTQYF.

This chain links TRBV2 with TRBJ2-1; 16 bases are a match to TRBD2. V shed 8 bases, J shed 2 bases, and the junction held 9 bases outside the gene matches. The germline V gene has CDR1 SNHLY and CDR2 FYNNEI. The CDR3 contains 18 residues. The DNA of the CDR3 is TGTGCCAGCGGAACCCCCGGGACTAGCGGGGGGGCCTACAATGAGCAGTTCTTC. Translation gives CASGTPGTSGGAYNEQFF. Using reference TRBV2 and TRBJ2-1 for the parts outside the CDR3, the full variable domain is EPEVTQTPSHQVTQMGQEVILRCVPISNHLYFYWYRQILGQKVEFLVSFYNNEISEKSEIFDDQFSVERPDGSNFTLKIRSTKLEDSAMYFCASGTPGTSGGAYNEQFFGPGTRLTVL.

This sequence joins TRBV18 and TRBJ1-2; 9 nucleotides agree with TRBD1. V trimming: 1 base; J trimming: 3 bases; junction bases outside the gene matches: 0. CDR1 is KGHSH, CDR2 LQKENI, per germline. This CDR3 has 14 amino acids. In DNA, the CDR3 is TGTGCCAGCTCACCACGACAGGGGGACTATGGCTACACCTTC. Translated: CASSPRQGDYGYTF.

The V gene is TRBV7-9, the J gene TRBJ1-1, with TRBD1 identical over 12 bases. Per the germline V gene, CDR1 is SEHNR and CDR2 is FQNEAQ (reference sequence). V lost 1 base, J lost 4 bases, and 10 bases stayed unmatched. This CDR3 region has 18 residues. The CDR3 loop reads CASSLELGQGAWATEAFF. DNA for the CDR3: TGTGCCAGCAGCTTAGAATTGGGACAGGGGGCATGGGCCACTGAAGCTTTCTTT. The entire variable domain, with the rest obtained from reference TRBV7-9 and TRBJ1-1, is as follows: DTGVSQNPRHKITKRGQNVTFRCDPISEHNRLYWYRQTLGQGPEFLTYFQNEAQLEKSRLLSDRFSAERPKGSFSTLEIQRTEQGDSAMYLCASSLELGQGAWATEAFFGQGTRLTVV.

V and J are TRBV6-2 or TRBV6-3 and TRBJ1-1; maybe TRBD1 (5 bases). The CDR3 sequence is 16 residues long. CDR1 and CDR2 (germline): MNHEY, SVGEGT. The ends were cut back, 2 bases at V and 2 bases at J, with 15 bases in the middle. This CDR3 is CASSYDSYPSNTEAFF. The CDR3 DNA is TGTGCCAGCAGTTACGACAGCTACCCCAGTAACACTGAAGCTTTCTTT.

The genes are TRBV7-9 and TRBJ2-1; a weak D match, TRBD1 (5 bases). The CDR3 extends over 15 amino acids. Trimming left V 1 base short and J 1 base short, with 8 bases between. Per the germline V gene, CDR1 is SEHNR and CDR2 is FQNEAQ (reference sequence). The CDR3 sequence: CASSLDAGSYNEQFF. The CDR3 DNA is TGTGCCAGCAGCTTAGATGCAGGGTCCTACAATGAGCAGTTCTTC.

The CDR3 nucleotides read TGTGCCAGCAGTTTTAGCGGGGGGCCCGAGCAGTACTTC. Its protein is CASSFSGGPEQYF. The chain joins TRBV12-3 or TRBV12-4 to TRBJ2-7; 10 bases match TRBD2. The V gene end was trimmed by 3 bases and the J gene end by 6 bases; junction bases not matched to a gene: 2. The CDR3 length is 13 residues.

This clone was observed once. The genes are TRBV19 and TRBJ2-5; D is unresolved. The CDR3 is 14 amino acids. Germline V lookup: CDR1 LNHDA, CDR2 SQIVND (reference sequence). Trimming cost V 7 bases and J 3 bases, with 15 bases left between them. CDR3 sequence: CASKVSTNEETQYF. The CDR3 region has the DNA TGTGCCAGTAAGGTTTCAACTAATGAAGAGACCCAGTACTTC.

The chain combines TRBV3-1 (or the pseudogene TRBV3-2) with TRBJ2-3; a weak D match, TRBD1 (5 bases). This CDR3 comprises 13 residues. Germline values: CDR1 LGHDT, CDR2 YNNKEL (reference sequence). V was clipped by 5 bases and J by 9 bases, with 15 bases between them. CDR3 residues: CASSRPDAGTQYF. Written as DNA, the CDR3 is TGTGCCAGCAGCAGACCAGACGCAGGGACGCAGTATTTT.

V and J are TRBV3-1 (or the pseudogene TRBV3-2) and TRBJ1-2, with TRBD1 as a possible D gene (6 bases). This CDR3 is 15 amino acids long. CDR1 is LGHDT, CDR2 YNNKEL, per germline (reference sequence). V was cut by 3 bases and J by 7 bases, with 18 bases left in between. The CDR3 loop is CASSQVSSRGFGYTF. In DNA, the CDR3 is TGTGCCAGCAGCCAGGTATCCTCCAGGGGTTTTGGCTACACCTTC.

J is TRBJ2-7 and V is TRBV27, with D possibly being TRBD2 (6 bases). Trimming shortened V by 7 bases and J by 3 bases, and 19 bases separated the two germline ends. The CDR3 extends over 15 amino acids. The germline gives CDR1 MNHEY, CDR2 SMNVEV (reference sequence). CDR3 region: CASNSIGGLHYEQYF. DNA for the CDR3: TGTGCCAGCAATTCAATCGGGGGACTGCACTACGAGCAGTACTTC.

The CDR3 sequence: CASRNLGQGVEAFF. CDR3 bases: TGTGCCAGCAGAAACCTAGGACAGGGAGTTGAAGCTTTCTTT. The rearrangement links TRBV6-1 to TRBJ1-1, with 8 positions matching TRBD1. The ends lost 6 bases at V and 7 bases at J; junction bases unmatched: 10. Germline V gene data show CDR1 as MNHNS and CDR2 as SASEGT. This CDR3 region has 14 residues.

The CDR3: CASSLLGGAYNEQFF. The CDR3 nucleotides read TGTGCCAGCAGCTTGTTAGGGGGGGCCTACAATGAGCAGTTCTTC. The V and J genes are TRBV11-2 and TRBJ2-1, with D possibly being TRBD2 (7 bases). The CDR3 totals 15 residues. V was shortened by 3 bases and J by 2 bases, with 11 bases between the two germline ends. Per germline, CDR1 SGHAT and CDR2 FQNNGV.

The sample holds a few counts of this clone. The CDR3 DNA reads as TGTGCCAGCAGCCAAGACCAAACCCAGAGGCGTCAAGAGACCCAGTACTTC. Translated: CASSQDQTQRRQETQYF. The chain links TRBV3-1 (or the pseudogene TRBV3-2) to TRBJ2-5; D not resolved. CDR1 and CDR2 (germline): LGHDT, YNNKEL (reference sequence). The CDR3 spans 17 residues. V lost 0 bases, J lost 2 bases, and 16 bases lay in between.

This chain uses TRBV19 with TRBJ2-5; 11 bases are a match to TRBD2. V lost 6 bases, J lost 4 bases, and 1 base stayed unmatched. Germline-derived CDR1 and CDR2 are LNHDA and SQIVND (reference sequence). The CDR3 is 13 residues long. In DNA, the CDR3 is TGTGCCAGTAGCACTAGCGGGGGAGAGACCCAGTACTTC. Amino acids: CASSTSGGETQYF.

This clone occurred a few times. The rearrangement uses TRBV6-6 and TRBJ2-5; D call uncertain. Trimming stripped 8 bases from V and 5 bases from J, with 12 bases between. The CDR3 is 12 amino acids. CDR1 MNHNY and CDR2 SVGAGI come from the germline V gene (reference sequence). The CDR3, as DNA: TGTGCCAGCTCCCCTATTCCGGAGACCCAGTACTTC. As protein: CASSPIPETQYF.

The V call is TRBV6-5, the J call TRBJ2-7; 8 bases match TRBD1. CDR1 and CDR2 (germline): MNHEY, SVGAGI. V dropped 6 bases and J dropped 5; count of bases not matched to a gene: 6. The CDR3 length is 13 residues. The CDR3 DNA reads TGTGCCAGCAGCTGGGACAGGTTCAACGAGCAGTACTTC. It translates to CASSWDRFNEQYF.

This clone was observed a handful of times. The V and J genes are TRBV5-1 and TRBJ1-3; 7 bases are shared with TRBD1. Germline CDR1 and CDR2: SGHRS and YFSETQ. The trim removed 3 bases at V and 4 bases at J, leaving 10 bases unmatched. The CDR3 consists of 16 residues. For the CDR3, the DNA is TGCGCCAGCAGCTCCCGACCGCAGGGGGACGGAAACACCATATATTTT. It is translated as CASSSRPQGDGNTIYF.